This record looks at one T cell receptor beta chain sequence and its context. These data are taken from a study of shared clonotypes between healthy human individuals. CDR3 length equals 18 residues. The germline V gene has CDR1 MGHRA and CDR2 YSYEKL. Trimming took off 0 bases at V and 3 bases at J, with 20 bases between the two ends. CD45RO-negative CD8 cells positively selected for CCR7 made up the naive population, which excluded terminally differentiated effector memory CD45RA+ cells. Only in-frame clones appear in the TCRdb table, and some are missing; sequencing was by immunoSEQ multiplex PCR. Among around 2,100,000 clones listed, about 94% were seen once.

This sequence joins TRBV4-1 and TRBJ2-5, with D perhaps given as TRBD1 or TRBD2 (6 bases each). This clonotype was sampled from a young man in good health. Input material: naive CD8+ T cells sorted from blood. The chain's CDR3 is CASSQEPERGHSKETQYF. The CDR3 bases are TGCGCCAGCAGCCAAGAACCAGAACGGGGGCACTCAAAAGAGACCCAGTACTTC.